The clone carrying this T cell receptor (beta chain) was seen repeatedly, ten times or more. Its antigen is currently unknown. Trimming cost V 6 bases and J 3 bases, with 8 bases left between them. This CDR3 has 13 residues. Germline-derived CDR1 and CDR2 are WSHSY and SAAADI. The sample originates from a study of T-cell memory formation after mild COVID-19. Study-wide context: In these data, TCR clusters were largely donor specific.

From 5'RACE with constant-segment primers came TCR alpha and TCR beta cDNA libraries that carried sample barcodes and UMIs. TCRdb re-called the 5' RACE reads with MiXCR, one entry per CDR3 protein. The sample holds about 38,000 distinct CDR3 sequences, 11% seen once. Study-wide points: Day 15 to 85 contracting clones showed balanced CD4/CD8; later expanders leaned CD4+. Researchers found some responding clones in pre-infection memory, a sign that cross-reactive memory joined.

Specimen: PBMCs or a T cell subset sorted from them (not recorded which). This clonotype originated in a man between 18 and 29 years old who had mild COVID-19 (a few samples of this study predate the infection). Cell type and time point are not known. The chain recombines TRBV10-2 with TRBJ2-2, with D possibly matching TRBD1 (5 bases). The CDR3 DNA follows: TGCGCCAGCAGAAAGACAGACACCGGGGAGCTGTTTTTT. It codes for CASRKTDTGELFF.